This T cell receptor (beta chain) was recorded in a study of T cell changes during pregnancy in multiple sclerosis. The protocol was immunoSEQ multiplex PCR, while the TCRdb copy is restricted to in-frame clones and leaves out a portion. The data contain tens of thousands of clones, 90% to 95% of them singletons. The germline CDR1 and CDR2 sequences are SQVTM and ANQGSEA. The CDR3 loop spans 16 amino acids. This clone came up once. This rearrangement joins TRBV29-1 to TRBJ2-5; the match to TRBD2 covers 11 bases. The DNA end lines up better with TRBJ2-7; the J call may be wrong. This TCR came from a female donor with multiple sclerosis, enrolled in a pregnancy study. Specimen: CD8+ T cells from peripheral blood mononuclear cells, collected before pregnancy. CDR3 sequence reads: CSVVTSGGPSSYEQYF. DNA of the CDR3: TGCAGCGTTGTAACTAGCGGGGGCCCCAGCTCCTACGAGCAGTACTTC.